This T cell receptor beta chain was profiled in a study of shared clonotypes between healthy human individuals. Whole-study context: Contributing individuals were a couple of females and a few males aged 18 to 49.

The authors ran the assay at deep level. Sequencing was performed with immunoSEQ multiplex PCR; in TCRdb, only in-frame clones are kept and a portion is missing. The data contain roughly 2,000,000 clones, about 93% of them seen just once; the ten biggest clones take up around 1.7%. The V and J ends lost 3 bases and 4 bases respectively, with 13 bases between them. This CDR3 contains 15 residues. Germline V gene lookup returns CDR1 ENHRY and CDR2 SYGVKD. About this clone itself: Antigen specificity is unknown.

Naivety among CD8 cells was defined by CD45RO negativity and positive CCR7 selection, thereby excluding terminally differentiated effector memory CD45RA+ cells. Whole-study findings and limits: Of the naive CD4 clonotypes, roughly 5.2% were shared across several donors. Non-shared clonotypes displayed generation probabilities falling below those of clonotypes present in all four donors.

Material for sequencing was naive CD8+ T cells from PBMCs. The TCR sequence derives from a man aged 18-30 years in good health. Some clones in this sample may be carry-over from other donors' samples. This chain connects TRBV10-3 to TRBJ2-1; unclear D gene. The CDR3 nucleotides read TGTGCCATCAGTGATCCCGGTCATAGGTACAATGAGCAGTTCTTC. Protein: CAISDPGHRYNEQFF.